Listed below are T cell receptor beta chains from one sample, sequenced in a study of a mutant IDH1 vaccine in newly diagnosed glioma. For these TCRs, the target antigens are not known. The table came from immunoSEQ multiplex PCR; TCRdb's copy has only in-frame clones and leaves some out. The sample has tens of thousands of clones, 78% seen once. The sequences come from PBMCs, collected from a glioma patient whose treatment included an IDH1 peptide vaccine. The receptors originated from a woman between 40 and 55 years old with glioma. The CDR3 runs from the conserved cysteine through the conserved F or W. D genes are given only for firm matches. Only part of the rows carry a size: once, few, many, or a class if the clone is expanded.

d_gene | j_gene | v_gene | abundance | CDR3aa | CDR3nt
- | TRBJ2-7 | TRBV9 | - | CASSVGDSSYEQYF | TGTGCCAGCAGCGTGGGAGACAGCTCCTACGAGCAGTACTTC
TRBD2 | TRBJ2-3 | TRBV5-6 | - | CASSLASGANTQYF | TGTGCCAGCAGCTTGGCTAGCGGGGCCAATACGCAGTATTTT
- | TRBJ2-7 | TRBV14 | - | CASSQVIQEQYF | TGTGCCAGCAGCCAAGTTATACAGGAGCAGTACTTC
- | TRBJ2-7 | TRBV30 | - | CAWGPGLRYEQYF | TGTGCCTGGGGACCGGGACTCAGATACGAGCAGTACTTC
- | TRBJ1-1 | TRBV6-1 | once | CASAESNTEAFF | TGTGCCAGCGCGGAGTCGAACACTGAAGCTTTCTTT
- | TRBJ2-2 | TRBV7-2 | - | CASSLVGARNTGELFF | TGTGCCAGCAGCTTAGTCGGGGCACGGAACACCGGGGAGCTGTTTTTT
- | TRBJ1-2 | TRBV7-8 | - | CASSLPGLPTSF | TGTGCCAGCAGCTTACCGGGACTCCCCACGTCCTTC
- | TRBJ1-6 | TRBV27 | - | CASSPNLLSPLHF | TGTGCCAGCAGCCCGAATTTATTGTCACCCCTCCACTTT
- | TRBJ2-2 | TRBV4-2 | - | CASSQDPGGANTGELFF | TGTGCCAGCAGCCAAGATCCGGGTGGGGCTAACACCGGGGAGCTGTTTTTT
- | TRBJ1-3 | TRBV21-1 | - | CASIRKRRDRGTTAHCGNTIYF | TGTGCCAGCATCAGGAAACGTCGGGACAGGGGTACCACTGCCCACTGCGGAAACACCATATATTTT
- | TRBJ2-2 | TRBV7-9 | once | CASSFLGSSGELFF | TGTGCCAGCAGCTTCCTAGGGAGTTCCGGGGAGCTGTTTTTT
- | TRBJ1-2 | TRBV7-8 | - | CASSLGDYGYTF | TGTGCCAGCAGCTTAGGGGACTATGGCTACACCTTC
TRBD2 | TRBJ2-3 | TRBV18 | - | CASSLLAGLSTDTQYF | TGTGCCAGCTCACTTTTAGCGGGGCTTAGCACAGATACGCAGTATTTT
- | TRBJ2-1 | TRBV29-1 | - | CSVESPGDEQFF | TGCAGCGTTGAAAGTCCCGGGGATGAGCAGTTCTTC
TRBD2 | TRBJ2-7 | TRBV30 | - | CAWIAGDYHYEQYF | TGTGCCTGGATCGCGGGGGACTATCACTACGAGCAGTACTTC
TRBD1 | TRBJ2-7 | TRBV19 | few | CASSRYATGGYEQYF | TGTGCCAGTAGCCGTTATGCGACAGGGGGTTACGAGCAGTACTTC
TRBD1 | TRBJ1-2 | TRBV18 | once | CASSPLFPGTGGDGYTF | TGTGCCAGCTCACCTCTGTTCCCAGGGACAGGAGGGGATGGCTACACCTTC
- | TRBJ2-6 | TRBV10-1 | - | CASSESRGTGANVLTF | TGCGCCAGCAGTGAGTCTCGAGGTACTGGGGCCAACGTCCTGACTTTC
- | TRBJ1-1 | TRBV30 | - | CAWSEIGGNTEAFF | TGTGCCTGGAGTGAAATAGGGGGGAACACTGAAGCTTTCTTT
- | TRBJ2-1 | TRBV2 | once | CASSAWNEQFF | TGTGCCAGCAGCGCGTGGAATGAGCAGTTCTTC
TRBD1 | TRBJ2-2 | TRBV14 | - | CASRQGNTGELFF | TGTGCCAGTCGACAGGGGAACACCGGGGAGCTGTTTTTT
- | TRBJ2-7 | TRBV9 | - | CASSVGQGEQYF | TGTGCCAGCAGCGTAGGGCAAGGAGAGCAGTACTTC
- | TRBJ1-5 | TRBV7-8 | - | CASSSRRRGYSNQPQHF | TGTGCCAGCAGCTCCCGACGGAGGGGCTATAGCAATCAGCCCCAGCATTTT
- | TRBJ1-4 | TRBV7-9 | - | CASSLRTNNEKLFF | TGTGCCAGCAGCCTTCGGACCAACAATGAAAAACTGTTTTTT
- | TRBJ1-4 | TRBV4-1 | once | CASSQDYAGREEKLFF | TGCGCCAGCAGCCAAGATTACGCGGGGCGTGAGGAAAAACTGTTTTTT
TRBD1 | TRBJ1-2 | TRBV2 | - | CASSGTGGEANYGYTF | TGTGCCAGCAGTGGGACAGGGGGGGAAGCTAACTATGGCTACACCTTC
- | TRBJ2-6 | TRBV15 | - | CATSTRGSGANVLTF | TGTGCCACCAGCACCAGGGGATCTGGGGCCAACGTCCTGACTTTC
- | TRBJ2-3 | TRBV27 | - | CASSLSRLETDTQYF | TGTGCCAGCAGTTTATCGCGTCTAGAAACAGATACGCAGTATTTT
- | TRBJ1-2 | TRBV5-1 | - | CASSFGGSGYTF | TGCGCCAGCAGCTTTGGGGGGTCTGGCTACACCTTC
- | TRBJ1-1 | TRBV7-9 | - | CASSFEREGLEAFF | TGTGCCAGCAGCTTCGAGAGGGAGGGTTTGGAAGCTTTCTTT
TRBD1 | TRBJ2-1 | TRBV6-5 | - | CASSYSADRVDEQFF | TGTGCCAGCAGTTACTCAGCGGACAGGGTGGATGAGCAGTTCTTC
- | TRBJ2-7 | TRBV5-6 | - | CASSFVHSYEQYF | TGTGCCAGCAGCTTTGTGCACTCCTACGAGCAGTACTTC
- | TRBJ2-6 | TRBV19 | - | CASSIGLLRSGANVLTF | TGTGCCAGTAGTATAGGACTGCTCCGCTCTGGGGCCAACGTCCTGACTTTC
- | TRBJ2-2 | TRBV10-3 | - | CAIREQNTGELFF | TGTGCCATCAGGGAACAGAACACCGGGGAGCTGTTTTTT
TRBD1 | TRBJ1-4 | TRBV5-1 | - | CASSQTSGQNEKLFF | TGCGCCAGCAGCCAAACCTCGGGACAGAATGAAAAACTGTTTTTT
- | TRBJ1-1 | TRBV30 | few | CAWSKGQYTEAFF | TGTGCCTGGAGTAAGGGGCAGTACACTGAAGCTTTCTTT
TRBD1 | TRBJ2-7 | TRBV2 | - | CASSEVMGQSHEQYF | TGTGCCAGCAGTGAAGTGATGGGACAGTCTCACGAGCAGTACTTC
TRBD1 | TRBJ1-1 | TRBV5-4 | - | CASSLGQGAYNTEAFF | TGTGCCAGCAGCCTTGGACAGGGGGCTTATAACACTGAAGCTTTCTTT